Listed here is a single T cell receptor (beta chain). Its antigen remains unidentified. The sample holds no much larger clone one base away, and base qualities are not on file. The cohort comprised 550 to 700 healthy bone marrow donors. All cohort members were sampled while nominally healthy, although unrecorded immune exposures were likely present. The donor tested CMV seropositive and was one of the 289 seropositive cohort members. Every donor gave a peripheral blood sample, and the peripheral blood mononuclear cells from that sample were used for TCR beta sequencing. Genomic DNA extraction from the blood cell samples was performed with the Qiagen DNeasy Blood Extraction Kit. Including cysteine and phenylalanine, the CDR3 has 17 amino acids. Only CDR3 DNA is held: 51 bases, read in frame from base 1. Trimming accounts for 2 bases at V and 0 bases at J, while the number of junction bases matched to no gene is 7. The germline V gene specifies SGHAT as CDR1 and FQNNGV as CDR2.

The library was obtained by the immunoSEQ multiplex PCR assay. For the multiplex PCR, a mixture combining 60 forward primers for TCR Vbeta segments and 13 reverse primers for TCR Jbeta segments was used. A multiplex PCR assay on genomic DNA amplified the CDR3 region of rearranged TCR beta genes. Amplified TCR beta libraries were sequenced as 87-base-pair reads on the Illumina HiSeq System. The original pipeline was this. A later analysis tallied 80 million to 95 million unique TCR beta chains across the 660 or so repertoires, and some 10 million of those chains were shared by two or more donors. To remove PCR and sequencing errors, raw reads were error-corrected and collapsed into unique sequences using a nearest-neighbor algorithm that merged closely related sequences. Alignment of CDR3 sequences to IMGT reference sequences was used to assign V, D and J gene segments. For a sequence to be retained, a match of at least six nucleotides to both a V gene segment and a J gene segment was required. Rearrangements were called productive when the CDR3 lacked stop codons and stayed in frame with V and J; all others were non-productive. CDR3 was defined according to IMGT convention as the region running from the second conserved V-encoded cysteine to the conserved J-encoded phenylalanine. The earlier analysis of a few hundred of the donors excluded sequences that lacked an unambiguous match to a single V gene segment. An earlier analysis of some 610 of the donors called V segments functional above 56.7% productive rearrangements and segregating when the between-donor standard deviation exceeded 5%. A statistical classification framework was developed to diagnose cytomegalovirus status using the catalog of TCR beta chain sequences. In a later analysis, TCR nucleotide sequences were compared against IMGT/GENE-DB human TR gene sequences so that V and J genes could be assigned. A later analysis assigned CDR3 sequences and most-parsimonious VDJ recombination scenarios with the TCRdist pipeline. A later analysis defined each TCR beta chain by its CDR3 amino acid sequence plus V-gene family, and excluded reads lacking a unique V-gene family. A later analysis removed several hundred highly shared, low-generation-probability nucleotide sequences to deal with suspected cross-contamination and a sequencing artifact. In a later analysis, a clonal expansion index for each public chain was calculated from normalized within-repertoire ranks of inferred template counts. Generation probabilities in a later analysis came from a VDJ recombination model fitted to out-of-frame rearrangements, and those results were checked against IGoR. Hypergeometric tests were used in a later analysis to score TCR-TCR, TCR-HLA and TCR-CMV co-occurrence, with a repertoire-size bias correction applied to the TCR pairs. In a later analysis, false discovery rates were estimated by permuting HLA or CMV assignments 20 times. In a later analysis, co-occurring TCRs were grouped with DBSCAN, and TCRdist sequence similarity was added when clustering was performed within HLA-allele-positive subsets. Co-occurrence clustering excluded repertoires with fewer than 30,000 or more than 120,000 public chains, plus five with anomalous nucleotide sharing. This is the immuneACCESS table as TCRdb keeps it, with only in-frame sequences that have V and J called. A part of the clones is gone; compared with another copy, unresolved V genes explain less than half, and the rest is unexplained. V, J and clone size are those of that table, while D and trimming were read from the DNA. Counted in this sample were about 110,000 clones; over 55% of them appeared once. Roughly 8.3% of the sample is held by the ten biggest clonotypes.

This record comes from a study of cytomegalovirus exposure and HLA in healthy donors (dated by TCRdb to 2015 to 2018). For context, the study as a whole: An earlier analysis of several hundred of the donors reported 250 to 350 Gb of sequence data and 100 million to 120 million unique TCR beta sequences obtained from 150 million to 200 million T cells. Approximately 300 gigabases of sequencing data and approximately 92 million unique TCR sequences made up an early release that covered some 640 HLA-typed donors. Of the 350 to 400 genotyped donors, about 80% fell in the genetic ancestry cluster associated with self-reported Caucasian donors. The study was designed to test whether signatures of past pathogen exposure could be identified by cataloging public T cell receptors. The study used immunosequencing to profile the T cell repertoires of several hundred subjects and linked those repertoires to cytomegalovirus serostatus. A separate validation cohort of some 130 different subjects was used in addition to the approximately 700-subject first cohort. To predict cytomegalovirus infection status, the study brought together high-throughput TCR immunosequencing, statistical association of individual TCRs with disease status, and machine learning. A later analysis re-examined previously published TCR beta repertoires from 600 to 700 donors and added high-resolution HLA genotyping to investigate patterns of TCR occurrence. Rather than using new phenotypic data, the later analysis identified candidate immune exposures from TCR beta sequences and from how often those sequences occurred across donors. To decide whether each TCR beta V gene segment behaved as functional or pseudogenic, an earlier analysis of nearly 600 of the donors relied on high-throughput TCR beta sequencing. Alongside the repertoire data, information on donor age, sex, ethnicity and CMV serostatus was compiled. A later genetic analysis used genome-wide SNP genotypes for 398 of the 666 donors, treating that subset as a discovery cohort. All discovery cohort repertoires had been generated on a single sequencing platform. Both class I and class II loci were covered by HLA typing, at four-digit resolution. Typing coverage varied by locus: about 629-640 donors for A, B, C, DRB1 and DQB1; 522 for DQA1; about 590 for DPA1; 450 to 480 for DPB1. A few DR-DQ haplotypes were handled as single units for association and clustering because linkage in the cohort was strong. On average, over 200,000 unique TCR beta nucleotide sequences were sequenced per donor among a few hundred genotyped donors of the cohort, with roughly 18% of those sequences being non-productive.

What the study reported, not specific to this receptor: While some public TCRs were present in many individuals, most TCR sequences turned up only very rarely across donors. Several of the top co-occurrence clusters appeared to be linked to parvovirus B19, influenza, CMV and Epstein-Barr virus, according to a later analysis. This cohort had only TCR beta chains sequenced, and the lack of alpha or paired-chain data limited which features could be detected. Roughly 15 rarely observed V segments, including chromosome 9 orphons, were excluded from the earlier analysis of just under 600 of the donors because counts were too low. According to a later genetic analysis, donors in an Asian-associated ancestry cluster had fewer N-insertions in productive TCRs than the approximately 650-donor mean. A later genetic analysis associated a missense DCLRE1C variant with V-gene and J-gene trimming of TCR beta chains, and an independent cohort replicated the association. A further reported finding was that TCR beta sequences accurately predicted the HLA-A and HLA-B alleles for most subjects in the first cohort. Because HLA typing was missing for some donors at each locus, association tests included only the typed subset. In an earlier analysis of more than 450 of the donors, most TCR beta V segments were observed in productive rearrangements about 87% or about 30% of the time, broadly matching IMGT annotations. For the cohort, immune exposure information was limited to CMV serostatus. A few of the identified cytomegalovirus-associated TCR beta chains were confirmed in vitro to be specific for cytomegalovirus antigens. Most CMV-associated TCR beta chains appeared to be HLA-restricted in a later analysis, and the HLA associations seemed to be driven largely by CMV exposure. In the study, approximately 160 TCR beta chains were listed as associated with cytomegalovirus. Compared with equally common non-associated chains, HLA-associated TCR beta chains in a later analysis were more clonally expanded and had lower generation probabilities. Correlated functional status among segregating V segments might reflect linkage disequilibrium, but an unknown experimental factor could not be ruled out. According to a later analysis, TCR association rates differed among HLA loci, with DRB1 alleles showing the most associated TCRs and HLA-C alleles showing the fewest. The sequencing pipeline was judged likely to have produced a cluster of highly shared sequence variants as a technical artifact. The presence/absence analyses assumed that sequencing depth was roughly uniform across donors, and that assumption may not be true. The authors suggested that the approach could potentially be generalized to other disease states and immunological phenotypes. When HLA alleles, especially DR and DQ, strongly co-occurred, attributing TCR associations to individual alleles was difficult. Because the 87-base-pair reads could not distinguish some IMGT-functional V segments, including TRBV6-2 and TRBV6-3, those segments were excluded. Specific HLA alleles were associated with over 15,000 TCR beta sequences at a false discovery rate of 0.05 in a later analysis. Cytomegalovirus status was reported to be diagnosed by the classifier with high specificity and sensitivity in both the original and validation cohorts.

The rearranged segments are TRBV11-2 and TRBJ2-1; 7 central nucleotides agree with TRBD2. The TCR comes from a man aged 18-30 years in good health and CMV-seropositive. Specimen: PBMCs. The CDR3 loop reads CASSLYGGGSSYNEQFF. The DNA reads as follows: TGTGCCAGCAGCTTATACGGCGGCGGGAGCTCCTACAATGAGCAGTTCTTC. When the CDR3 is completed using the reference TRBV11-2 and TRBJ2-1 genes on either side, the full variable domain is EAGVAQSPRYKIIEKRQSVAFWCNPISGHATLYWYQQILGQGPKLLIQFQNNGVVDDSQLPKDRFSAERLKGVDSTLKIQPAKLEDSAVYLCASSLYGGGSSYNEQFFGPGTRLTVL.